Listed here are 30 T cell receptor beta chains from one sample, sequenced in a study of patients and donors after allogeneic stem cell transplantation (dated by TCRdb to between 2020 and 2021). Libraries were made using RT-PCR. The listed sequencing device is NextSeq 550. TCRdb trimmed the raw reads at Q25, called clones with MiXCR and kept productive beta chains. Rows with one shared CDR3 protein collapse into an entry with the most common genes and DNA. This sample is represented by 800,000 to 1,000,000 distinct CDR3 sequences; roughly 18% of them were singletons. Jointly, the top ten make up around 6% of the sample. Sequenced: blood, either unsorted or a sorted T cell fraction (not recorded which). These receptors were obtained from a human donor who was either an allogeneic HSCT recipient or a stem cell or donor lymphocyte infusion donor (not recorded which). It is not recorded whose cells these are; they may come from a transplant donor.

This chain joins TRBV5-1 and TRBJ2-4; D remains ambiguous. V was clipped by 4 bases and J by 4 bases, with 21 bases between them. This CDR3 has 17 amino acids. CDR1 and CDR2 (germline): SGHRS, YFSETQ. CDR3 protein: CASSPPWQPAAKNIQYF. The CDR3 DNA is TGCGCCAGCAGCCCCCCATGGCAGCCCGCGGCTAAAAACATTCAGTACTTC.

This sequence joins TRBV7-2 and TRBJ1-3; D not certain. Trimming stripped 4 bases from V and 0 bases from J, with 10 bases between. Germline CDR1 reads SGHTA; CDR2 reads FQGNSA. The CDR3 loop spans 15 amino acids. The CDR3: CASSSSPLSGNTIYF. CDR3 DNA: TGTGCCAGCAGCTCCTCTCCCCTCTCTGGAAACACCATATATTTT.

This clonotype was observed a few times. The V and J genes are TRBV4-3 and TRBJ2-7, with D maybe TRBD1 (6 bases). CDR3 size: 15 residues. CDR1 is LGHNA, CDR2 YSLEER, per germline. V lost 1 base, J lost 3 bases, and 13 bases lay in between. CDR3 protein: CASSQGSRGFYEQYF. Written as DNA, the CDR3 is TGCGCCAGCAGCCAAGGTTCCAGGGGATTCTACGAGCAGTACTTC.

This clonotype occurred a few times. The chain joins TRBV5-5 to TRBJ2-5; 10 nucleotides match TRBD2. CDR3 size: 14 residues. Germline V gene sequence: CDR1 SGHKS, CDR2 YYEKEE (reference sequence). J lost 1 base, V lost 6 bases, and 3 bases had no gene match. CDR3: CASKASGGQETQYF. The CDR3 DNA reads TGTGCCAGCAAGGCTAGCGGGGGCCAAGAGACCCAGTACTTC.

This chain joins TRBV10-3 and TRBJ2-4; D may match TRBD1 or TRBD2 (5 bases each). Trimming left V 6 bases short and J 0 bases short, with 15 bases between. The CDR3 sequence is 16 residues long. The germline gives CDR1 ENHRY, CDR2 SYGVKD. CDR3 DNA: TGTGCCATCAGACCTTCCCTGGGGGAAGCCAAAAACATTCAGTACTTC. It specifies CAIRPSLGEAKNIQYF.

This clonotype came up a few times. The chain couples TRBV3-1 to TRBJ1-1, with D possibly matching TRBD1 (6 bases). The CDR3 length is 16 residues. Germline values: CDR1 LGHDT, CDR2 YNNKEL (reference sequence). V was shortened by 4 bases and J by 0 bases, with 15 bases between the two germline ends. In nucleotides, the CDR3 is TGTGCCAGCAGCCCGACTCGGACAGACATGAACACTGAAGCTTTCTTT. This gives the protein CASSPTRTDMNTEAFF.

This clonotype was seen ten or more times. The chain is built from TRBV10-3 and TRBJ2-1; D gene unclear. V was clipped by 5 bases and J by 10 bases, with 12 bases between them. The CDR3 length is 12 residues. Germline CDR1 and CDR2: ENHRY and SYGVKD. This CDR3 is CAISRVDGEQFF. DNA of the CDR3: TGTGCCATCAGTAGGGTGGACGGGGAGCAGTTCTTC.

This clonotype was counted ten times or more. The rearrangement uses TRBV12-3 or TRBV12-4 and TRBJ2-1, with D possibly matching TRBD2 (6 bases). The CDR3 has 14 residues. With 8 bases removed from V and 0 bases from J, the gap between germline ends came to 11 bases. The CDR3 protein is CASAAGSSYNEQFF. The DNA for the CDR3 is TGTGCCAGCGCGGCGGGGAGCTCCTACAATGAGCAGTTCTTC.

The chain links TRBV4-1 to TRBJ2-6, with 8 bases that match TRBD1. The CDR3 contains 17 residues. Germline CDR1 is MGHRA and CDR2 is YSYEKL. J gave up 3 bases and V 2 bases, and 6 bases lay outside the gene matches. The CDR3: CASSQRDRPNGANVLTF. The CDR3 nucleotides read TGCGCCAGCAGCCAAAGGGACAGGCCGAATGGGGCCAACGTCCTGACTTTC.

This clonotype occurred a few times. The gene calls are TRBV7-3 and TRBJ2-1, with D perhaps given as TRBD1 or TRBD2 (6 bases each). This CDR3 has 12 amino acids. Trimming removed 0 bases at V and 10 bases at J, with 7 bases between. Germline loops: CDR1 SGHTA, CDR2 FQGTGA. CDR3 sequence: CASSLTGGEQFF. The CDR3 DNA follows: TGTGCCAGCAGCTTAACGGGGGGCGAGCAGTTCTTC.

This rearrangement joins TRBV11-2 to TRBJ2-3, with 8 bases fitting TRBD2. Germline CDR1 reads SGHAT; CDR2 reads FQNNGV. This CDR3 region has 17 residues. The V gene end was trimmed by 2 bases and the J gene end by 4 bases; junction bases not matched to a gene: 11. CDR3 bases: TGTGCCAGCAGCTTATGGTCCACCGGGGGGGGTGCAGATACGCAGTATTTT. The encoded protein is CASSLWSTGGGADTQYF.

This clonotype was observed a few times. V gene TRBV12-3 or TRBV12-4 combines with J gene TRBJ1-1; D is possibly TRBD1 (5 bases). The CDR3 sequence is 15 residues long. Between the trimmed V and J ends, which lost 5 bases and 0 bases, there was a span of 13 bases. CDR3 region: CASSLAGLMNTEAFF. In nucleotides, the CDR3 is TGTGCCAGCAGTCTGGCGGGACTGATGAACACTGAAGCTTTCTTT.

The V gene is TRBV6-5, the J gene TRBJ2-4; possible D gene TRBD1, 6 bases. Germline lookup yields CDR1 MNHEY and CDR2 SVGAGI. The CDR3 totals 15 residues. Trimming stripped 2 bases from V and 7 bases from J, with 15 bases between. The CDR3 spells CASSYGTQQGNIQYF. CDR3 bases: TGTGCCAGCAGTTACGGGACCCAACAGGGCAACATTCAGTACTTC.

This clonotype was seen a handful of times. V gene TRBV5-1 combines with J gene TRBJ1-1, with 8 positions matching TRBD1. V lost 6 bases to trimming and J lost 3 bases; unmatched junction nucleotides: 7. CDR3 length: 14 amino acids. Germline CDR1 and CDR2: SGHRS and YFSETQ. CDR3 in DNA: TGCGCCAGCACCCCATCACAGGGGGACACTGAAGCTTTCTTT. Amino acid sequence: CASTPSQGDTEAFF.

This rearrangement joins TRBV18 to TRBJ1-1, with D possibly being TRBD1 (5 bases). V lost 6 bases and J 0 bases, leaving 14 bases between the germline ends. CDR1 is KGHSH, CDR2 LQKENI, per germline. The CDR3 loop spans 15 amino acids. The CDR3 region has the DNA TGTGCCAGCTCGGACCAGGGAAGGATGAACACTGAAGCTTTCTTT. Encoded protein: CASSDQGRMNTEAFF.

In DNA, the CDR3 is TGTGCCAGCAGTTTTTTTTCATTACATCGGCAGGGGGCTGGGGAGCAGTTCTTC. Protein product: CASSFFSLHRQGAGEQFF. The V call is TRBV12-3 or TRBV12-4, the J call TRBJ2-1; 8 bases match TRBD1. This CDR3 has 18 residues. V lost 3 bases, J lost 10 bases, and 20 bases stayed unmatched.

The chain recombines TRBV7-9 with TRBJ2-5; a possible D gene is TRBD1 (5 bases). The CDR3 is made up of 14 amino acids. Germline V lookup: CDR1 SEHNR, CDR2 FQNEAQ (reference sequence). Trimming pared 5 bases from V and 2 bases from J, leaving 12 bases between. The CDR3 loop is CASSDSNRQETQYF. The CDR3 region has the DNA TGTGCCAGCAGCGACAGTAACCGGCAAGAGACCCAGTACTTC. Variable domain in full (rest from reference TRBV7-9 and TRBJ2-5): DTGVSQNPRHKITKRGQNVTFRCDPISEHNRLYWYRQTLGQGPEFLTYFQNEAQLEKSRLLSDRFSAERPKGSFSTLEIQRTEQGDSAMYLCASSDSNRQETQYFGPGTRLLVL.

V and J are TRBV5-1 and TRBJ1-3, with unresolved D. The CDR3 loop spans 14 amino acids. The V end was cut by 0 bases, the J end by 1 base, with 5 bases between. Germline V lookup: CDR1 SGHRS, CDR2 YFSETQ. This CDR3 reads CASSLEESGNTIYF. In DNA form, the CDR3 reads TGCGCCAGCAGCTTGGAAGAATCTGGAAACACCATATATTTT.

The rearrangement uses TRBV6-5 and TRBJ2-2; D perhaps matches TRBD1 (5 bases). Germline V gene sequence: CDR1 MNHEY, CDR2 SVGAGI. The CDR3 loop spans 15 amino acids. The ends were cut back, 4 bases at V and 1 base at J, with 10 bases in the middle. The DNA of the CDR3 is TGTGCCAGCAGTTGGGTCCAGGGGAACACCGGGGAGCTGTTTTTT. Translating it yields CASSWVQGNTGELFF.

This clonotype was seen ten or more times. V is TRBV11-2 and J is TRBJ2-5; 10 nucleotides line up with TRBD2. Germline V gives CDR1 SGHAT, CDR2 FQNNGV. This CDR3 is 16 amino acids long. V gave up 1 base and J gave up 4 bases; unmatched junction bases: 6. The CDR3 here is CASSLGVAGGVETQYF. The CDR3 DNA reads as TGTGCCAGCAGCTTAGGGGTAGCGGGAGGCGTAGAGACCCAGTACTTC.

This chain connects TRBV12-3 or TRBV12-4 to TRBJ1-4, with 7 bases identical to TRBD1. CDR3 length: 15 amino acids. V was pared by 2 bases and J by 3 bases, with 3 bases of the junction left unmatched. The CDR3 DNA reads as TGTGCCAGCAGTTTAAGGACAGGAGCTAATGAAAAACTGTTTTTT. It specifies CASSLRTGANEKLFF.

This sequence joins TRBV20-1 and TRBJ2-3; D not certain. CDR1 is DFQATT, CDR2 SNEGSKA, per germline (reference sequence). The CDR3 runs 12 residues. The V end lost 5 bases, the J end lost 2 bases, and 8 bases lay between the germline ends. Here the CDR3 reads CSAGIATDTQYF. The CDR3 DNA reads TGCAGTGCTGGCATAGCCACAGATACGCAGTATTTT.

This clonotype was detected a few times. The rearrangement joins TRBV25-1 to TRBJ2-7, with D hard to call. The CDR3 covers 13 residues. Germline CDR1 reads MGHDK; CDR2 reads SYGVNS. The V end was cut by 3 bases, the J end by 2 bases, with 8 bases between. The CDR3 DNA follows: TGTGCCAGCAGTGATACGTCTACCTACGAGCAGTACTTC. Translating it yields CASSDTSTYEQYF.

In DNA form, the CDR3 reads TGCGCCAGCAGCTGGGGCCCAACCGGGACCGGGGAGCTGTTTTTT. This encodes CASSWGPTGTGELFF. This sequence joins TRBV5-1 and TRBJ2-2, with D tentatively TRBD1 (5 bases). The CDR3 is 15 amino acids. V gave up 3 bases and J gave up 5 bases, with 14 bases separating them. Germline assignment: CDR1 SGHRS and CDR2 YFSETQ.

The rearrangement joins TRBV28 to TRBJ1-5; possibly TRBD1 for D (6 bases). The length of the CDR3 is 16 residues. The V end was cut by 2 bases, the J end by 6 bases, with 17 bases between. Germline V gene data show CDR1 as MDHEN and CDR2 as SYDVKM. CDR3 sequence (DNA): TGTGCCAGCAGTTTAGCCCGTGGGGGGGCTCGTCAGCCCCAGCATTTT. It is translated as CASSLARGGARQPQHF.

The chain joins TRBV5-1 to TRBJ2-2; 7 bases match TRBD1. Germline trimming cut 2 bases from V and 0 bases from J; bases unmatched to any gene: 1. There are 15 residues in the CDR3. Per the germline V gene, CDR1 is SGHRS and CDR2 is YFSETQ. This CDR3 is CASSLRGPNTGELFF. CDR3 DNA: TGCGCCAGCAGCTTAAGGGGGCCGAACACCGGGGAGCTGTTTTTT.

This clonotype was seen a few times. This chain connects TRBV5-6 to TRBJ2-3, with 9 bases matching TRBD2. Germline loops: CDR1 SGHDT, CDR2 YYEEEE. There are 16 residues in the CDR3. V lost 4 bases to trimming and J lost 2 bases; unmatched junction nucleotides: 8. The CDR3 loop reads CASSHLSGGLTDTQYF. CDR3 coding DNA: TGTGCCAGCAGCCATCTTAGCGGGGGACTCACAGATACGCAGTATTTT.

The chain links TRBV2 to TRBJ2-5; tentatively, D is TRBD2 (6 bases). V was shortened by 6 bases and J by 5 bases, with 13 bases between the two germline ends. CDR3 length: 13 residues. Germline V lookup: CDR1 SNHLY, CDR2 FYNNEI. Here the CDR3 reads CASSGGGTETQYF. CDR3 sequence (DNA): TGTGCCAGCAGCGGAGGCGGGACGGAGACCCAGTACTTC.

This clonotype has only a few counts. The chain couples TRBV12-3 or TRBV12-4 to TRBJ2-3, with TRBD2 identical over 11 bases. V trimming: 5 bases; J trimming: 2 bases; junction bases outside the gene matches: 6. The CDR3 runs to 16 residues. The CDR3 loop reads CASSALAGVYTDTQYF. The DNA for the CDR3 is TGTGCCAGCAGTGCACTAGCGGGGGTTTACACAGATACGCAGTATTTT.

This clonotype showed up just a few times. The V gene is TRBV20-1, the J gene TRBJ2-1; 12 bases line up with TRBD2. CDR3 length: 19 amino acids. Per the germline V gene, CDR1 is DFQATT and CDR2 is SNEGSKA (reference sequence). J was trimmed by 9 bases and V by 0 bases; bases with no gene match: 18. CDR3 in DNA: TGCAGTGCTAGAGATCCCGGGGACAGAACTAGCGGGAGGCGGGGTGAGCAGTTCTTC. It encodes CSARDPGDRTSGRRGEQFF.